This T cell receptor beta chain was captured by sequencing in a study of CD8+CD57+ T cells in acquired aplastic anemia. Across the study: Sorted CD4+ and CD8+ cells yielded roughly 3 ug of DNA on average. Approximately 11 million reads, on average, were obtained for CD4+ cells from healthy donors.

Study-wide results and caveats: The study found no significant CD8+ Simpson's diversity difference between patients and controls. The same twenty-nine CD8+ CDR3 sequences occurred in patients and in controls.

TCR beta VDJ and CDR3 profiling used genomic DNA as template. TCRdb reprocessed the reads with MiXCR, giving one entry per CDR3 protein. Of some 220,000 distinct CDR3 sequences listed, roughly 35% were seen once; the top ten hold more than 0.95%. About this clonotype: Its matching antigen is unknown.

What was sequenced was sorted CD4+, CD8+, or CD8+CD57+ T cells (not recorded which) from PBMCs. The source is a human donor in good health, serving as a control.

CDR3 in amino acids: CSVTQGSNYGYTF. The CDR3 DNA reads as TGCAGCGTAACACAGGGATCTAACTATGGCTACACCTTC. The J gene is TRBJ1-2, the V gene TRBV29-1, with D possibly TRBD1 on 6 matching bases. The CDR3 has 13 amino acids. Germline V gene lookup returns CDR1 SQVTM and CDR2 ANQGSEA. Trimming removed 6 bases at V and 0 bases at J, with 11 bases between.